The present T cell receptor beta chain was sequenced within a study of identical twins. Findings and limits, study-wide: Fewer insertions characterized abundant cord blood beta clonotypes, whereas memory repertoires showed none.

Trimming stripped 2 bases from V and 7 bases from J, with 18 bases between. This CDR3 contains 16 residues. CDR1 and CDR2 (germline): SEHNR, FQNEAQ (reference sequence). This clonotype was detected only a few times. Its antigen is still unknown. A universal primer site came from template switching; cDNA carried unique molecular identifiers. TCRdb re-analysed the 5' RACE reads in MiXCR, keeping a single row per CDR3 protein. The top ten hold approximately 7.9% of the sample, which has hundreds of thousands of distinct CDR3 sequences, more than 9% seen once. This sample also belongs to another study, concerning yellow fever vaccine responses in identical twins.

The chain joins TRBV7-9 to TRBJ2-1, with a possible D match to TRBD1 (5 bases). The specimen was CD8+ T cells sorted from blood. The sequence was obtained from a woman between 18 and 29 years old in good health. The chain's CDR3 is CASSLIVQGVRNEQFF. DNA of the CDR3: TGTGCCAGCAGCTTAATTGTTCAGGGTGTTCGGAATGAGCAGTTCTTC.